The rows below give T cell receptor beta chains drawn from one sample of a study of blood T cell repertoires in COVID-19. Measured with immunoSEQ multiplex PCR; TCRdb has only the in-frame clones, and not every one. There are under 140,000 clones in the sample; around nine tenths occur only once, and more than 4% lies in the top ten. Sample: peripheral blood. The receptors stem from a human donor in a cohort sampled during active COVID-19. Both conserved end residues are part of each CDR3. Fields, in order: D gene, CDR3 length, V gene, clone size, J gene, CDR3 DNA, CDR3 protein. The D gene is left open where the match is weak. The size field is filled for only some rows; it gives once, few, many or a size class.

>TRBD2|14|TRBV5-1|NA|TRBJ2-1
TGCGCCAGCAACCCGGACCGCGGGGGGTCTGGTCAGTTCTTC
CASNPDRGGSGQFF
>TRBD1|14|TRBV28|NA|TRBJ1-6
TGTGCCAGCAGGAAGGACAGGATGAATTCACCCCTCCACTTT
CASRKDRMNSPLHF
>TRBD2|16|TRBV10-3|NA|TRBJ2-5
TGTGCCATCAGTGAGGCACTAGCGGCGTACCAAGAGACCCAGTACTTC
CAISEALAAYQETQYF
>NA|15|TRBV6-5|NA|TRBJ1-1
TGTGCCAGCAGTTACGGGGGGGCAGGAGGTACTGAAGCTTTCTTT
CASSYGGAGGTEAFF
>NA|13|TRBV5-6|once|TRBJ1-5
TGTGCCAGCAGCCGGGATGAGGACCAGCCCCAGCATTTT
CASSRDEDQPQHF
>NA|15|TRBV19|NA|TRBJ1-1
TGTGCCAGTAGTATCTCAGGGGTCACGAACACTGAAGCTTTCTTT
CASSISGVTNTEAFF
>TRBD2|17|TRBV27|NA|TRBJ2-1
TGTGCCAGCAGCCGGCCGGTAGCGGGAACTAGGAGCAATGAGCAGTTCTTC
CASSRPVAGTRSNEQFF
>NA|13|TRBV3-1/TRBV3-2|NA|TRBJ1-5
TGTGCCAGCAGCGCGGACACTAATCAGCCCCAGCATTTT
CASSADTNQPQHF
>TRBD2|16|TRBV29-1|NA|TRBJ2-4
TGCAGCGTTGAAGCTACGGCTAGCGGGGGGGCAGGGATTCAGTACTTC
CSVEATASGGAGIQYF
>NA|15|TRBV9|NA|TRBJ1-2
TGTGCCAGCAGCCCGGGGGGGGGCACGAACTATGGCTACACCTTC
CASSPGGGTNYGYTF